Included here is one T cell receptor (beta chain) sequence, with context. Antigen: not known. Sequenced by immunoSEQ multiplex PCR; TCRdb stores in-frame clones only, minus some. The sample includes around 180,000 clones, more than 80% of them seen just once. This sample stems from a study of T cell responses to AZD1222 COVID-19 vaccine. Study-wide points: Regions 160-218 and 743-854 dominated among vaccine-associated CD4 TCRs spanning spike.

The CDR3 has 18 residues. V was cut by 5 bases and J by 0 bases, with 17 bases left in between. In germline, CDR1 is MNHEY, CDR2 SMNVEV (reference sequence). This chain uses TRBV27 with TRBJ2-6, with D hard to call. The specimen comprised peripheral blood, sampled on day 0 of AZD1222 vaccination. This sequence was found in an adult in good health. Written as DNA, the CDR3 is TGTGCCAGCAGTCCACCCCAGTTGTTCCGCTCTGGGGCCAACGTCCTGACTTTC. It yields the protein CASSPPQLFRSGANVLTF.